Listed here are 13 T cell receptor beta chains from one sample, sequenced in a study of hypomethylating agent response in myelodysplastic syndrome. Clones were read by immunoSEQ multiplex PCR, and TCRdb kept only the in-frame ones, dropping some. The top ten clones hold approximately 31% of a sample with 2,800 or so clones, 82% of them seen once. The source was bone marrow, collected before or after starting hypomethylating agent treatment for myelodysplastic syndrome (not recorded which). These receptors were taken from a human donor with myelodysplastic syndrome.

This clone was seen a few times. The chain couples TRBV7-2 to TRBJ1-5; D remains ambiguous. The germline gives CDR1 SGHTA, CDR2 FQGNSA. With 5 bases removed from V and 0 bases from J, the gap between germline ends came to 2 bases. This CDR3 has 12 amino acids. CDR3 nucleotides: TGTGCCAGCAGCATTAGCAATCAGCCCCAGCATTTT. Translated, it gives CASSISNQPQHF. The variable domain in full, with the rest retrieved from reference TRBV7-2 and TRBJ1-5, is GAGVSQSPSNKVTEKGKDVELRCDPISGHTALYWYRQSLGQGLEFLIYFQGNSAPDKSGLPSDRFSAERTGGSVSTLTIQRTQQEDSAVYLCASSISNQPQHFGDGTRLSIL.

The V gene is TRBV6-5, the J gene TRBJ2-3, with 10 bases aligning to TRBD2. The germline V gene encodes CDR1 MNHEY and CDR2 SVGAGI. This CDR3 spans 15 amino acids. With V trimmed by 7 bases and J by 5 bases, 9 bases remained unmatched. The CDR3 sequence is CASTQLAGAGDTQYF. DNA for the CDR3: TGTGCCAGCACCCAGCTAGCGGGAGCCGGAGATACGCAGTATTTT.

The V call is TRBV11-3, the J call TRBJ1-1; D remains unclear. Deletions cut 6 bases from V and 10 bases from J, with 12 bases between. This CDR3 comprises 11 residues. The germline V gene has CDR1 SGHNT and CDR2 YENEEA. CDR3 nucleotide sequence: TGTGCCAGCAGTTTATTGGCGGTAGCTTTCTTT. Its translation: CASSLLAVAFF. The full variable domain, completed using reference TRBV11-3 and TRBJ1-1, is EAGVVQSPRYKIIEKKQPVAFWCNPISGHNTLYWYLQNLGQGPELLIRYENEEAVDDSQLPKDRFSAERLKGVDSTLKIQPAELGDSAVYLCASSLLAVAFFGQGTRLTVV.

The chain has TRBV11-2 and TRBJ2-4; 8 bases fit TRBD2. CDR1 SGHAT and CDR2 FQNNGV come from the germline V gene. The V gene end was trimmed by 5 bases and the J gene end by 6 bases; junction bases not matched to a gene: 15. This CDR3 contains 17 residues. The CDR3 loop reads CASSRGLAGKEGNIQYF. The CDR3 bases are TGTGCCAGCAGCCGTGGGCTAGCGGGTAAAGAAGGAAACATTCAGTACTTC.

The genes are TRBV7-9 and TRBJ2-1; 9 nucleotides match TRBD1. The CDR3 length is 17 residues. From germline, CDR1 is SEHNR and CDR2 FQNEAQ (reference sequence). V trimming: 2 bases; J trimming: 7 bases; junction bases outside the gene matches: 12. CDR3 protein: CASSLTTGGALANEQFF. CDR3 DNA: TGTGCCAGCAGCTTAACGACAGGGGGTGCGTTGGCGAATGAGCAGTTCTTC.

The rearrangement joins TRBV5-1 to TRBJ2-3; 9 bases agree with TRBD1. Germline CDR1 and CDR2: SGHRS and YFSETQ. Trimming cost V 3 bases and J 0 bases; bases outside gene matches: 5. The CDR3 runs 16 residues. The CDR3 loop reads CASSYTGTGSTDTQYF. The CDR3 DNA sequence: TGCGCCAGCAGCTACACCGGGACAGGGAGCACAGATACGCAGTATTTT.

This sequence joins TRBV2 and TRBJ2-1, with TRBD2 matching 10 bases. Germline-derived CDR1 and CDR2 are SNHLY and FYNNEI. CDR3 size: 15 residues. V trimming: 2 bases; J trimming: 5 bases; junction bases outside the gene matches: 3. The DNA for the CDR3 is TGTGCCAGCAGTGAACTAGCGGGGGACCACAATGAGCAGTTCTTC. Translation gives CASSELAGDHNEQFF.

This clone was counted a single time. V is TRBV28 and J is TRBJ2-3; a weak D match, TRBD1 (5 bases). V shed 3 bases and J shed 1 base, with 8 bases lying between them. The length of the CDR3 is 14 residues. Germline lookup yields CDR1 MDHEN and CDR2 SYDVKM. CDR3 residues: CASSFLQGTDTQYF. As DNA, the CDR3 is TGTGCCAGCAGTTTTTTACAGGGCACAGATACGCAGTATTTT. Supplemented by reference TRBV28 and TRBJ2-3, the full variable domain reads DVKVTQSSRYLVKRTGEKVFLECVQDMDHENMFWYRQDPGLGLRLIYFSYDVKMKEKGDIPEGYSVSREKKERFSLILESASTNQTSMYLCASSFLQGTDTQYFGPGTRLTVL.

The CDR3: CASTPRTNSGYSQFF. The CDR3 region has the DNA TGCGCCAGCACACCACGGACCAATAGCGGGTATAGTCAGTTCTTC. V and J are TRBV5-1 and TRBJ2-1; 7 bases match TRBD2. In germline, CDR1 is SGHRS, CDR2 YFSETQ. V lost 6 bases and J lost 13; bases outside the gene matches: 19. CDR3 length: 15 amino acids.

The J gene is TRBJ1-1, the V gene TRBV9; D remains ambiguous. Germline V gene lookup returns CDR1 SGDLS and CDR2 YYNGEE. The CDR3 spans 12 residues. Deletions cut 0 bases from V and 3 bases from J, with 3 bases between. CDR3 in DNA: TGTGCCAGCAGCGTAGGGGACACTGAAGCTTTCTTT. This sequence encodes CASSVGDTEAFF.

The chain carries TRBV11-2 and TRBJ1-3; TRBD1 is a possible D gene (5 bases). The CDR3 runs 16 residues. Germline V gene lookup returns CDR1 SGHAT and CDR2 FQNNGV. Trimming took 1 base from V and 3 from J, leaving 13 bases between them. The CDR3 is CASSLAQGLFGNTIYF. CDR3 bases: TGTGCCAGCAGCTTAGCCCAGGGCCTTTTTGGAAACACCATATATTTT. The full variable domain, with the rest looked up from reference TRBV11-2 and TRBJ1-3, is EAGVAQSPRYKIIEKRQSVAFWCNPISGHATLYWYQQILGQGPKLLIQFQNNGVVDDSQLPKDRFSAERLKGVDSTLKIQPAKLEDSAVYLCASSLAQGLFGNTIYFGEGSWLTVV.

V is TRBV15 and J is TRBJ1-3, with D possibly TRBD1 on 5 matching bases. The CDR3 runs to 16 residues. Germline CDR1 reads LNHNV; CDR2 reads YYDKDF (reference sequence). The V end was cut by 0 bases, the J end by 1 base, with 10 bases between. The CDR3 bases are TGTGCCACCAGCAGAGAGGGGGTGAGGTCTGGAAACACCATATATTTT. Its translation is CATSREGVRSGNTIYF.

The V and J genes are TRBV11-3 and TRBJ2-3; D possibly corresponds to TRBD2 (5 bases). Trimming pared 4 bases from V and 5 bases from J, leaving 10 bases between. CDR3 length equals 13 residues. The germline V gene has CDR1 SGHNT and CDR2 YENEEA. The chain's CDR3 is CASSSTAGDTQYF. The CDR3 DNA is TGTGCCAGCAGCTCCACGGCGGGAGATACGCAGTATTTT.